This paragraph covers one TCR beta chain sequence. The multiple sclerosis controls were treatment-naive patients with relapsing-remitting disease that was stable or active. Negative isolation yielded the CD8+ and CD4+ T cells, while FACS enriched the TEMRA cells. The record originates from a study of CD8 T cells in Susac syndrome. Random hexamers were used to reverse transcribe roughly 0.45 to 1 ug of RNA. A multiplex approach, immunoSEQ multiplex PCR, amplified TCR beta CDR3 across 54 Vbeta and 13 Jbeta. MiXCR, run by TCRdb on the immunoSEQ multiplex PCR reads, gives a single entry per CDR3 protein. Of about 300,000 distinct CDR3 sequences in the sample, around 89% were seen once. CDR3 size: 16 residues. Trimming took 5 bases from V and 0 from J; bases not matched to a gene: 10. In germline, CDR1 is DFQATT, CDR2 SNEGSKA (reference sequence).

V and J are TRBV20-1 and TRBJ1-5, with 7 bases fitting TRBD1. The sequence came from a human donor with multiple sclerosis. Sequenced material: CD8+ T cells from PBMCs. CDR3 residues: CSAQGDRSYSNQPQHF. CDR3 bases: TGCAGTGCTCAGGGGGACCGTTCTTATAGCAATCAGCCCCAGCATTTT.